This T cell receptor (beta chain) derives from a study of blood T cell repertoires in COVID-19. As for the study in general: T cells, B-cell-depleted T cells, or PBMCs provided the cDNA or gDNA that served as material.

Donors in Cohort 3 who had recovered were those with two negative PCRs, healthcare professional clearance, or resolution of their symptoms. TCRdb's copy holds only in-frame clones and misses some; the assay was immunoSEQ multiplex PCR. This sample has around 280,000 clones; roughly 87% occur once, and the top ten carry about 5.7%. The germline CDR1 and CDR2 sequences are LNHDA and SQIVND (reference sequence). The length of the CDR3 is 17 residues. J was trimmed by 0 bases and V by 3 bases; bases with no gene match: 9. The chain is built from TRBV19 and TRBJ2-5, with 8 bases matching TRBD2. Sequencing input: PBMCs or T cells enriched from blood (not recorded which). The source is a woman aged 40 to 50 who had recovered from COVID-19. CDR3 DNA sequence: TGTGCCAGTAGTATTAGGGGCACGGGACTAGACCAAGAGACCCAGTACTTC. Protein product: CASSIRGTGLDQETQYF.